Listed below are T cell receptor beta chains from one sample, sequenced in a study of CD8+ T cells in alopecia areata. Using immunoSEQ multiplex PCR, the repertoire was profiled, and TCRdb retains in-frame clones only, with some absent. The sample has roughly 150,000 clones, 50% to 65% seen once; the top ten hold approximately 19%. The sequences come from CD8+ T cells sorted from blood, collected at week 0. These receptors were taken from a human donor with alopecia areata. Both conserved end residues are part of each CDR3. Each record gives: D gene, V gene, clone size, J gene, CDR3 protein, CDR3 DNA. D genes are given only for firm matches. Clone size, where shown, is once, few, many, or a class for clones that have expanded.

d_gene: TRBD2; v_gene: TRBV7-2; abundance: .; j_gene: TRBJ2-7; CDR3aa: CASSFGGGAYEQYF; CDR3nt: TGTGCCAGCAGCTTTGGCGGGGGGGCCTACGAGCAGTACTTC
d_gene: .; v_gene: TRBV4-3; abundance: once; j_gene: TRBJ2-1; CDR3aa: CASSQDQYMNNEQFF; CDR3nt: TGCGCCAGCAGCCAAGACCAATATATGAACAATGAGCAGTTCTTC
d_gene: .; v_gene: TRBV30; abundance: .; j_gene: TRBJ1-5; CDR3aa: CAWSGGGRQPQHF; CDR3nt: TGTGCCTGGAGTGGGGGAGGTCGGCAGCCCCAGCATTTT
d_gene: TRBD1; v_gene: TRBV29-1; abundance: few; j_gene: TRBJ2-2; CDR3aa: CSVTGAGELFF; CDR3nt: TGCAGCGTTACAGGGGCCGGGGAGCTGTTTTTT
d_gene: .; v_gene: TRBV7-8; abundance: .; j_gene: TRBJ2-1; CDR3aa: CASSLGGSNEQFF; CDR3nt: TGTGCCAGCAGCCTAGGGGGGAGCAATGAGCAGTTCTTC
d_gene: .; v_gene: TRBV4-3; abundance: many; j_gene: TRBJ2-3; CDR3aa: CASSQDSRLSDFTDTQYF; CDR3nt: TGCGCCAGCAGCCAAGATTCTCGGCTTTCTGATTTCACAGATACGCAGTATTTT
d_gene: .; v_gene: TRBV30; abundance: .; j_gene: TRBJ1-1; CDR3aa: CAWSIGGTEAFF; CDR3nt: TGTGCCTGGAGTATAGGGGGCACTGAAGCTTTCTTT
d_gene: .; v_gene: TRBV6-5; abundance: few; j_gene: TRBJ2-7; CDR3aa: CASSYGPESYEQYF; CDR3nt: TGTGCCAGCAGCTACGGCCCTGAATCCTACGAGCAGTACTTC
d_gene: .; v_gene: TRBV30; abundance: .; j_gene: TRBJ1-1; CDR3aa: CAWGHNEAFF; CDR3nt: TGTGCCTGGGGACATAATGAAGCTTTCTTT
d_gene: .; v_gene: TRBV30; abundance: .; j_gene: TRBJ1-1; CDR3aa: CAWKYRTEAFF; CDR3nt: TGTGCCTGGAAATATCGGACGGAAGCTTTCTTT
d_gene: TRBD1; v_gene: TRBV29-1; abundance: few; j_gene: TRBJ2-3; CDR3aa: CSVEDLGQRTDTQYF; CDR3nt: TGCAGCGTTGAAGACCTGGGACAGCGCACAGATACGCAGTATTTT
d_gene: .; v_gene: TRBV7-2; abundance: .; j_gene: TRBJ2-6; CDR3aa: CASRTRRSGANVLTF; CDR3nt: TGTGCCAGCAGGACAAGACGCTCTGGGGCCAACGTCCTGACTTTC
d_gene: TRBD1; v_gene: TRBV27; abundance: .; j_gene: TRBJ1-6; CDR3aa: CASSSRTGGNDSPLHF; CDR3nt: TGTGCCAGCAGTTCCCGGACAGGGGGCAATGATTCACCCCTCCACTTT
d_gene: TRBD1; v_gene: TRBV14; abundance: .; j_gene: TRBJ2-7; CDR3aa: CASSPGQGPSYEQYF; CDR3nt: TGTGCCAGCAGCCCTGGACAGGGGCCTTCCTACGAGCAGTACTTC
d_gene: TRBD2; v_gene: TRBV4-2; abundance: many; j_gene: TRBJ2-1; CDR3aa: CASSLKPLGTSRNEQFF; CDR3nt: TGTGCCAGCAGCCTAAAACCATTGGGGACTAGCCGCAATGAGCAGTTCTTC
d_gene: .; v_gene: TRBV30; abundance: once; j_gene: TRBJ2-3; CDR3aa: CAWSPGPHTQYF; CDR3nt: TGTGCCTGGAGTCCGGGACCCCATACGCAGTATTTT
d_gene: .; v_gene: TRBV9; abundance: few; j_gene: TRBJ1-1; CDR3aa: CASSVSTGKEAFF; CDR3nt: TGTGCCAGCAGCGTAAGTACAGGGAAAGAAGCTTTCTTT
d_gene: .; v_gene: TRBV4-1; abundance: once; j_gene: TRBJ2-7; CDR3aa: CASSQDRGQKGSAYEQYF; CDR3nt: TGCGCCAGCAGCCAAGATCGGGGTCAGAAGGGATCGGCCTACGAGCAGTACTTC
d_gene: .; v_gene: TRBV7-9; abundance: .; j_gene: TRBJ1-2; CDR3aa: CASSPPGPGYGYTF; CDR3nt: TGTGCCAGCAGCCCACCCGGCCCGGGCTATGGCTACACCTTC
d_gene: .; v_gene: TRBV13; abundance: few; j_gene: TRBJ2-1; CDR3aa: CASSLRDLTHEQFF; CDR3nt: TGTGCCAGCAGCCTCCGGGACCTAACGCATGAGCAGTTCTTC
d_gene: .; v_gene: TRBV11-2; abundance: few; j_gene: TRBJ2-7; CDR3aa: CASSVGPTYEQYF; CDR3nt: TGTGCCAGCAGCGTCGGTCCGACCTACGAGCAGTACTTC
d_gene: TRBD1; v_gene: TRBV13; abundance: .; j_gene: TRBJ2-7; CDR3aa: CASNLQGVWSF; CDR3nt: TGTGCCAGCAACTTACAGGGGGTTTGGTCCTTC
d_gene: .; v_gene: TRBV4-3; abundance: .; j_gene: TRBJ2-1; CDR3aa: CASSQDRAGANNEQFF; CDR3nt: TGCGCCAGCAGCCAAGATCGGGCAGGGGCCAACAATGAGCAGTTCTTC
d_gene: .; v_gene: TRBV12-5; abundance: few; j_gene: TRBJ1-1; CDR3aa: CASGKNTEAFF; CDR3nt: TGTGCTAGTGGCAAGAACACTGAAGCTTTCTTT
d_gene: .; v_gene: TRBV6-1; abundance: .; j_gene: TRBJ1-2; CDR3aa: CASSEVGGPGYTF; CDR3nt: TGTGCCAGCAGTGAAGTTGGGGGGCCTGGCTACACCTTC
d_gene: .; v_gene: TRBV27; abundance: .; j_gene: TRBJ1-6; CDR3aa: CASSLSTGGRGVHF; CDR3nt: TGTGCCAGCAGTTTATCGACAGGTGGAAGGGGAGTCCACTTT
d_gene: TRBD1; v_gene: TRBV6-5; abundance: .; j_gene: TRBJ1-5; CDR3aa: CASSSTGGANQPQHF; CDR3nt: TGTGCCAGCAGTTCCACAGGGGGCGCGAATCAGCCCCAGCATTTT
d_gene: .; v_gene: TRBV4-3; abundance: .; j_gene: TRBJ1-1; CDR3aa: CASSQDGGTNTEAFF; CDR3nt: TGCGCCAGCAGCCAAGATGGGGGAACGAACACTGAAGCTTTCTTT
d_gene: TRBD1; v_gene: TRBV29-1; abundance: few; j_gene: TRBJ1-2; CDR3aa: CSVALPDAGGQGGYGYTF; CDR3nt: TGCAGCGTTGCCCTGCCGGACGCCGGTGGACAGGGAGGCTATGGCTACACCTTC
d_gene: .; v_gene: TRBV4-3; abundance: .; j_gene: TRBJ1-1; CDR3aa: CASSLLRTNTEAFF; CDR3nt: TGCGCCAGCAGCCTTCTTCGAACGAACACTGAAGCTTTCTTT
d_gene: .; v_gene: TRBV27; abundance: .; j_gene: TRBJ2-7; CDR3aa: CASSFGPRATYEQYF; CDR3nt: TGTGCCAGCAGTTTCGGCCCCAGGGCCACCTACGAGCAGTACTTC
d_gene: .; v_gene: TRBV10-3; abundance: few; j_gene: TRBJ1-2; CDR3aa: CAIDQGNGYTF; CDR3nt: TGTGCCATCGACCAGGGGAATGGCTACACCTTC
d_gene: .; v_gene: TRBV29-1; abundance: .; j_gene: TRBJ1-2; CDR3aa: CSVETGSGRVGYTF; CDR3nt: TGCAGCGTTGAAACAGGGAGCGGGCGTGTTGGCTACACCTTC
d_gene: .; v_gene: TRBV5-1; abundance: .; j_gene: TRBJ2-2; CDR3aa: CASSITGELFF; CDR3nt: TGCGCCAGCAGTATCACCGGGGAGCTGTTTTTT
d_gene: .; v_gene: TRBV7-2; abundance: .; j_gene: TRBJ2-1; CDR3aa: CASSLDWANEQFF; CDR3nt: TGTGCCAGCAGCTTAGATTGGGCAAATGAGCAGTTCTTC
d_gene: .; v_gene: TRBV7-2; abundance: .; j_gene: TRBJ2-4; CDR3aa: CASSSAFTGGDIQYF; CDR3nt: TGTGCCAGCAGCTCAGCCTTTACCGGGGGAGATATTCAGTACTTC
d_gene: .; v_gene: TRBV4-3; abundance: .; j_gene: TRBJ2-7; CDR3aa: CASSQAATSYEQYF; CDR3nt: TGCGCCAGCAGCCAAGCAGCGACTAGCTACGAGCAGTACTTC
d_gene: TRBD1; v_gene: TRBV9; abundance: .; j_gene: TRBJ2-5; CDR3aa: CARAHRGRETQYF; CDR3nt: TGTGCCAGGGCCCACAGGGGTCGGGAGACCCAGTACTTC
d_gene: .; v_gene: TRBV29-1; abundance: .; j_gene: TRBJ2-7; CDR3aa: CSVWGDIGEQYF; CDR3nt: TGCAGCGTGTGGGGCGACATCGGCGAGCAGTACTTC
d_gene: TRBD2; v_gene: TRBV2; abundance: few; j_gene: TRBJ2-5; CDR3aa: CASSVLLAGPQETQYF; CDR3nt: TGTGCCAGCAGTGTTTTACTAGCGGGGCCTCAAGAGACCCAGTACTTC